This T cell receptor (beta chain) was retrieved from a study of control samples from healthy donors and cancer patients (TCRdb year 2020). The library relied on the immunoSEQ multiplex PCR assay. The table comes from immuneACCESS by way of TCRdb, which keeps in-frame sequences with V and J called. Part of the clones is missing from these tables; in studies checked, under half for an unresolved V gene and the rest for unknown reasons. A total of about 120,000 clones appear in this sample, 70% to 90% of them only once. Clones ranked in the top ten supply approximately 3.7% of the sample. The CDR3 spans 13 residues, from the cysteine through the phenylalanine. Only CDR3 DNA remains: 39 bases, in frame from the first base. V and J are truncated by 4 bases and 2 bases respectively, leaving an intervening sequence of 8 bases. The germline V gene (reference sequence) yields SGHKS for CDR1 and YYEKEE for CDR2.

A few counts support this clone. Its antigen remains unidentified. No qualities accompany the bases; no much larger clone lies one base away. Material: PBMCs. The rearrangement combines TRBV5-5 with TRBJ2-3, with a weak D call of TRBD2 (5 bases match). The sequence derives from an older woman with lung cancer. At the DNA level, the sequence is TGTGCCAGCAGCGAGGGTTCCACAGATACGCAGTATTTT. Its product reads: CASSEGSTDTQYF.